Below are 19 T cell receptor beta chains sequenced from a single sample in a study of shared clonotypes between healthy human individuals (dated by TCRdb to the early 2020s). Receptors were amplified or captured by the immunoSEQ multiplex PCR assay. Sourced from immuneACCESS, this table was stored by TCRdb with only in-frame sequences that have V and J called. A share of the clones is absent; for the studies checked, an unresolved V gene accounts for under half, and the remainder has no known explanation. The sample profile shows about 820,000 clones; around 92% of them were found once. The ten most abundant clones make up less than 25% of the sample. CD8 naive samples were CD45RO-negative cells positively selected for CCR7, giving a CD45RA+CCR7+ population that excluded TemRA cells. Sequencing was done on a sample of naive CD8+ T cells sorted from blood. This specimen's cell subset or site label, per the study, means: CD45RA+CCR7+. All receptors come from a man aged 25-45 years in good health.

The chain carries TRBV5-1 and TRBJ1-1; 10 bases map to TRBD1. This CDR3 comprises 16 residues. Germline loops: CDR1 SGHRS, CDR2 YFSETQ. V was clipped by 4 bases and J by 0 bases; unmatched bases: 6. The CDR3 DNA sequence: TGCGCCAGCAGCAAGGGACAGGGGATGATGAACACTGAAGCTTTCTTT. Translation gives CASSKGQGMMNTEAFF.

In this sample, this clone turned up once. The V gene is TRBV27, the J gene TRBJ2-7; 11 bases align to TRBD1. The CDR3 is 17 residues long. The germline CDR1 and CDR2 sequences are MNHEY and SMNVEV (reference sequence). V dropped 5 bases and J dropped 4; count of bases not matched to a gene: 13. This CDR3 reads CASSALGQGVLRYEQYF. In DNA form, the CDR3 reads TGTGCCAGCAGTGCCCTGGGACAGGGGGTTCTCAGGTACGAGCAGTACTTC.

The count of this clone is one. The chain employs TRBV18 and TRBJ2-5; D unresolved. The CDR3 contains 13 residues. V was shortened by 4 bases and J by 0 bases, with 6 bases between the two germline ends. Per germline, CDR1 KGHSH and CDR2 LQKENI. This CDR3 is CASSQAYQETQYF. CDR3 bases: TGTGCCAGCTCACAAGCGTACCAAGAGACCCAGTACTTC.

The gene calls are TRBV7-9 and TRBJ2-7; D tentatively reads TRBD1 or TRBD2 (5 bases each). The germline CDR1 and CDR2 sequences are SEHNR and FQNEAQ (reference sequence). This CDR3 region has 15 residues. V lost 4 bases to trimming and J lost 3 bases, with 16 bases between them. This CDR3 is CASSSSGRLIYEQYF. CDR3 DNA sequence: TGTGCCAGCAGCTCTTCGGGACGGCTTATCTACGAGCAGTACTTC.

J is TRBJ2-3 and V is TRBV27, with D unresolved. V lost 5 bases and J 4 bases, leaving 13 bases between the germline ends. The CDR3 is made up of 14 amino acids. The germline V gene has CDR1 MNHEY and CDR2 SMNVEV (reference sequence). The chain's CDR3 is CASSQGLKADTQYF. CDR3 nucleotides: TGTGCCAGCAGTCAAGGCCTCAAGGCAGATACGCAGTATTTT.

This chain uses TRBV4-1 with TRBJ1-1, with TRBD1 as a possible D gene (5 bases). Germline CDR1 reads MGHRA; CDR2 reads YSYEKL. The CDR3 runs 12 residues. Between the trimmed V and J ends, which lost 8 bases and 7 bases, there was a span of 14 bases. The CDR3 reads CASAIQGREAFF. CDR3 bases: TGCGCCAGCGCGATTCAGGGACGTGAAGCTTTCTTT.

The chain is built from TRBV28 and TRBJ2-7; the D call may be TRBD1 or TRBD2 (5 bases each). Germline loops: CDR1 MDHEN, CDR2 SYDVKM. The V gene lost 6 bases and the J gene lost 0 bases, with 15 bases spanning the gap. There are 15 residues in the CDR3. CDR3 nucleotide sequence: TGTGCCAGCAGCCCTAGAGGGGACCGCTCCTACGAGCAGTACTTC. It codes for CASSPRGDRSYEQYF. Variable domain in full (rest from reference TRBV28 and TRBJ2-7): DVKVTQSSRYLVKRTGEKVFLECVQDMDHENMFWYRQDPGLGLRLIYFSYDVKMKEKGDIPEGYSVSREKKERFSLILESASTNQTSMYLCASSPRGDRSYEQYFGPGTRLTVT.

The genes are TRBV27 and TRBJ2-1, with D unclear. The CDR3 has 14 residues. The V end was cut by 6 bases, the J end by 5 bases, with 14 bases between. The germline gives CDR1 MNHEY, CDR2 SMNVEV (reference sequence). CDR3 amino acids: CASSLDQPDNEQFF. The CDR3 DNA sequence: TGTGCCAGCAGCCTAGACCAGCCTGACAATGAGCAGTTCTTC.

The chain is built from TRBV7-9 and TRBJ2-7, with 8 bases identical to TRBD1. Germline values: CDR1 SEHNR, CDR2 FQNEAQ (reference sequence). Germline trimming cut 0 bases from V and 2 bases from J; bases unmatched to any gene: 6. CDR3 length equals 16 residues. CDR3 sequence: CASSLATNRGTYEQYF. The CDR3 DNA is TGTGCCAGCAGCTTAGCGACGAACAGGGGGACCTACGAGCAGTACTTC.

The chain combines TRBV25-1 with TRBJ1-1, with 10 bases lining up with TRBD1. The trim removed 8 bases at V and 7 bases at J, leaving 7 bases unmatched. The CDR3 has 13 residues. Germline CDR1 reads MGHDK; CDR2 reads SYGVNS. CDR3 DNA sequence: TGTGCCAGCCGCCCCGGGACAGGGGTTGAAGCTTTCTTT. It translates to CASRPGTGVEAFF.

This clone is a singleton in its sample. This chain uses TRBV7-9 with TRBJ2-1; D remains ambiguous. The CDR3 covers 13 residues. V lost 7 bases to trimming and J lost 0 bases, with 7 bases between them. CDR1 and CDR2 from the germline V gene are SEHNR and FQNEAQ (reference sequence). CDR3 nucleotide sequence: TGTGCCAGCACAGTCAGCTCCTACAATGAGCAGTTCTTC. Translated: CASTVSSYNEQFF. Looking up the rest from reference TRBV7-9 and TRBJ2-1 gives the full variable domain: DTGVSQNPRHKITKRGQNVTFRCDPISEHNRLYWYRQTLGQGPEFLTYFQNEAQLEKSRLLSDRFSAERPKGSFSTLEIQRTEQGDSAMYLCASTVSSYNEQFFGPGTRLTVL.

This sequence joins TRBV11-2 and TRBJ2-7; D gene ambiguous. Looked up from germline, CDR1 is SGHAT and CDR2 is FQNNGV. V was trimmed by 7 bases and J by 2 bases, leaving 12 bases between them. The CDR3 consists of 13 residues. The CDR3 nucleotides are TGTGCCAGCAATCTCGGCCCCACCTACGAGCAGTACTTC. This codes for CASNLGPTYEQYF.

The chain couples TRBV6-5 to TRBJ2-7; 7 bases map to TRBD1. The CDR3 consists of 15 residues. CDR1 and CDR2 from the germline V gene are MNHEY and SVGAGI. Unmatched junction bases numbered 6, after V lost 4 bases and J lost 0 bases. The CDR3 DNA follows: TGTGCCAGCAGTTCGACGGGACAGCCCTCCTACGAGCAGTACTTC. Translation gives CASSSTGQPSYEQYF.

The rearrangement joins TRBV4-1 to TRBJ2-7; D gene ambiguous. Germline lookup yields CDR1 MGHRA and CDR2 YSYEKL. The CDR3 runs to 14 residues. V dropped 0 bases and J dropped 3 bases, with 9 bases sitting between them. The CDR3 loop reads CASSQDGNHYEQYF. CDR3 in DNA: TGCGCCAGCAGCCAAGACGGCAACCACTACGAGCAGTACTTC.

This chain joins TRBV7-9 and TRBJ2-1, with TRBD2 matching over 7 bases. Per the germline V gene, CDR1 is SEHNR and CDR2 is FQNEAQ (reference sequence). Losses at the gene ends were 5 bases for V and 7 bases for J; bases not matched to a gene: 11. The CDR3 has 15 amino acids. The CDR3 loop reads CASSPRLAMGNEQFF. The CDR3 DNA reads TGTGCCAGCAGCCCAAGACTAGCAATGGGAAATGAGCAGTTCTTC.

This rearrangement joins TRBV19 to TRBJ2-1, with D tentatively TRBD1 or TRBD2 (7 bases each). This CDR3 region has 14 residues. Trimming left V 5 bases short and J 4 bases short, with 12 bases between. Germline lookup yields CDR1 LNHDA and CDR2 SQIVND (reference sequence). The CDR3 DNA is TGTGCCAGTAGTTGGGGGGGACAGTACAATGAGCAGTTCTTC. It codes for CASSWGGQYNEQFF.

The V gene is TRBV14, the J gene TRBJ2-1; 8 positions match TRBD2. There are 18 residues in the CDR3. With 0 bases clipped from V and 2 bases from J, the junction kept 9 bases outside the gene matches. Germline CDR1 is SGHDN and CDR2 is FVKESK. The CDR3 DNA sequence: TGTGCCAGCAGCCAAGATCCCGAGGGCGGGAGGACCTACAATGAGCAGTTCTTC. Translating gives CASSQDPEGGRTYNEQFF.

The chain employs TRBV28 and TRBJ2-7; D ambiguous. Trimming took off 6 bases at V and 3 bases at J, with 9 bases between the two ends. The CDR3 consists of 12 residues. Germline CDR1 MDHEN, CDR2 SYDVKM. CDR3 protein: CASSSMIYEQYF. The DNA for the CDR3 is TGTGCCAGCAGCTCTATGATCTACGAGCAGTACTTC.

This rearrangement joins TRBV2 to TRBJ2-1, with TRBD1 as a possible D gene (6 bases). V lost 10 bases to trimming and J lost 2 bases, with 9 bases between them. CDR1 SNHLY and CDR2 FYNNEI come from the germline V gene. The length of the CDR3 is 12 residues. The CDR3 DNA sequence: TGTGCCACCAGGGGCGCCTACAATGAGCAGTTCTTC. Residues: CATRGAYNEQFF.